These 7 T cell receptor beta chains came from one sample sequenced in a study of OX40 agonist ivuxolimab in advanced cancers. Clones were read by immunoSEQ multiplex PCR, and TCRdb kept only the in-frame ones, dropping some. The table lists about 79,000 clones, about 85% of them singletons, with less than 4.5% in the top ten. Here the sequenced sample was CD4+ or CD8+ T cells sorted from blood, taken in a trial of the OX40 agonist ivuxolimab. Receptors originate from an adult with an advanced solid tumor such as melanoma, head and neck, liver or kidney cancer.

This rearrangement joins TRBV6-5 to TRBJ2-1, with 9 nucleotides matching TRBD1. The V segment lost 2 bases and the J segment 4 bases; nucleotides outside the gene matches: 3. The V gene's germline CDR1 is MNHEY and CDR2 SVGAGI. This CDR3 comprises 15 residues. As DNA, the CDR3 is TGTGCCAGCAGTTACACCGGGACAGGGTACAATGAGCAGTTCTTC. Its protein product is CASSYTGTGYNEQFF.

The CDR3 DNA sequence: TGTGCCAGCAGTCCTTCGATTGGGGGGTTTCAGCATACGCAGTATTTT. Translating gives CASSPSIGGFQHTQYF. The rearrangement uses TRBV27 and TRBJ2-3; weak D call: TRBD2 (6 bases). This CDR3 has 16 residues. The germline CDR1 and CDR2 sequences are MNHEY and SMNVEV (reference sequence). The V gene lost 5 bases and the J gene lost 7 bases, with 22 bases spanning the gap.

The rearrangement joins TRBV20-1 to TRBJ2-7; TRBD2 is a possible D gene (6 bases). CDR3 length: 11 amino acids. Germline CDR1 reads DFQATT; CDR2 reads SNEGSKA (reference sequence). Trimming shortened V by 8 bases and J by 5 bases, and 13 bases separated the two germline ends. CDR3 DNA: TGCAGTACCCGGTGGGGGGACGAGCAGTACTTC. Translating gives CSTRWGDEQYF.

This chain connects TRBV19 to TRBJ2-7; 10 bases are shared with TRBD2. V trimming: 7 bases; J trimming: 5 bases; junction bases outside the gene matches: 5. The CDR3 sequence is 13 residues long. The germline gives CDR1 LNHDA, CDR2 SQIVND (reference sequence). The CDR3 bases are TGTGCCAGTACCACTAGCGGGACTCACGAGCAGTACTTC. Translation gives CASTTSGTHEQYF.

CDR3 in DNA: TGTGCCAGCAGTGAGCGCGTTTCCTATGGCTACACCTTC. This translates into CASSERVSYGYTF. The chain couples TRBV2 to TRBJ1-2, with D uncertain. This CDR3 has 13 amino acids. The V gene lost 3 bases and the J gene lost 4 bases, with 9 bases spanning the gap. Germline loops: CDR1 SNHLY, CDR2 FYNNEI.

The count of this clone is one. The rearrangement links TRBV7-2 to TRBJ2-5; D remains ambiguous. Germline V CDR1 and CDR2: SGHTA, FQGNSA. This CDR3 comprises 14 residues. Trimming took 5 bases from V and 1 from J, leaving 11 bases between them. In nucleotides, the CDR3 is TGTGCCAGCAGCCCGGTATACTCCCAAGAGACCCAGTACTTC. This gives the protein CASSPVYSQETQYF.

In nucleotides, the CDR3 is TGTGCCAGCAGCTCTAACCCGAGACAGCACTTATACAATGAGCAGTTCTTC. This translates into CASSSNPRQHLYNEQFF. This rearrangement joins TRBV7-2 to TRBJ2-1, with D tentatively TRBD1 (5 bases). The germline CDR1 and CDR2 sequences are SGHTA and FQGNSA. Trimming stripped 4 bases from V and 4 bases from J, with 20 bases between. The CDR3 totals 17 residues.